This T cell receptor beta chain was captured by sequencing in a study of cytomegalovirus exposure and HLA in healthy donors. The PCR employed 60 Vbeta primers together with 13 Jbeta primers. The protocol was immunoSEQ multiplex PCR, while the TCRdb copy is restricted to in-frame clones and leaves out a portion. This table holds 74,000 or so clones, about 71% found once. General observations from the study: Reportedly, TCR beta sequences accurately predicted HLA-A and HLA-B alleles in most subjects. Some highly shared sequence variants likely arose as a pipeline artifact. An analysis done earlier found most TCR beta V segments productive about 90% or about 30% of the time. Donors were assumed by presence/absence analyses to have roughly uniform sequencing depth.

The V end was cut by 1 base, the J end by 5 bases, with 11 bases between. The CDR3 is 14 amino acids. In germline, CDR1 is SGHTA, CDR2 FQGNSA. For this clone: Its antigen is unknown.

Sequenced: PBMCs. The chain employs TRBV7-2 and TRBJ2-5, with D hard to call. This sequence was found in a woman aged 35 to 49 in good health and CMV-seronegative. CDR3 residues: CASSLDIRTETQYF. Here the CDR3 DNA reads TGTGCCAGCAGCTTAGACATTCGTACGGAGACCCAGTACTTC.